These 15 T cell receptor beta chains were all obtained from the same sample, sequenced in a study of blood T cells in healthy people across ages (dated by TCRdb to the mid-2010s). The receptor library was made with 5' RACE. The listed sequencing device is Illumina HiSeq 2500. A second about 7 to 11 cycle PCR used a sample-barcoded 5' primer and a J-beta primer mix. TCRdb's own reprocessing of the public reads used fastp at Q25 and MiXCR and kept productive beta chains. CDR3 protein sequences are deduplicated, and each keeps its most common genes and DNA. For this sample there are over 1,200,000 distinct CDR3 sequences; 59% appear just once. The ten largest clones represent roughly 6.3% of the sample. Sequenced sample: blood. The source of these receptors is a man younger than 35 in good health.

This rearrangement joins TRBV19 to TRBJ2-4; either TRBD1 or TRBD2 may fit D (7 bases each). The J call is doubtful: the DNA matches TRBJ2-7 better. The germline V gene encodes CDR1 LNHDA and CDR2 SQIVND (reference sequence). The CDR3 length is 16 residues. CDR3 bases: TGTGCCAGTAGTAGGGGGGGACAGAGAGATGGCGGCGAGCAGTACTTC. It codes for CASSRGGQRDGGEQYF.

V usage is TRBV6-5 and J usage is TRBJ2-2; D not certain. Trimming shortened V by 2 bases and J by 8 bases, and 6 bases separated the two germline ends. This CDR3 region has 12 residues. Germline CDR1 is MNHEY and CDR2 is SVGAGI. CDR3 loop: CASSYHGGELFF. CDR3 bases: TGTGCCAGCAGTTACCACGGAGGGGAGCTGTTTTTT.

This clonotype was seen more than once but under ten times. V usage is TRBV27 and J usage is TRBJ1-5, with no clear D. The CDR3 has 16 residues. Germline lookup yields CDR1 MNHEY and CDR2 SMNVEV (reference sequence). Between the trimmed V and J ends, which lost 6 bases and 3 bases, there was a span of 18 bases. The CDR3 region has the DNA TGTGCCAGCAGGCCAGCTATCGGTGCCCCCAATCAGCCCCAGCATTTT. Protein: CASRPAIGAPNQPQHF.

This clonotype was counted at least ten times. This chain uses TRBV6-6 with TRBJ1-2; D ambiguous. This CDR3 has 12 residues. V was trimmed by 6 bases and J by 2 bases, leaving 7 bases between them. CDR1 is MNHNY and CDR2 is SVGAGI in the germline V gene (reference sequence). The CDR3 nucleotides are TGTGCCAGCAGCCCGGGGAACTATGGCTACACCTTC. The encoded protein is CASSPGNYGYTF.

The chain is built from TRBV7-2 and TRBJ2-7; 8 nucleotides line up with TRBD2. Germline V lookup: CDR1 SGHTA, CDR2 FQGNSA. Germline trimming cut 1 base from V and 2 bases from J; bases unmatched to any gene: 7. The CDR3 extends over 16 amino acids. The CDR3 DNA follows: TGTGCCAGCAGCTTAGAGGCCACTAGCGGAGCCTACGAGCAGTACTTC. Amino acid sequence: CASSLEATSGAYEQYF.

The CDR3 sequence is CASSLNLGNSPLHF. DNA of the CDR3: TGCGCCAGCAGCTTGAATCTAGGCAATTCACCCCTCCACTTT. This chain links TRBV5-1 with TRBJ1-6; D is unresolved. V lost 1 base and J lost 7, with 9 bases in between. CDR3 length equals 14 residues. Germline V gene sequence: CDR1 SGHRS, CDR2 YFSETQ. Full variable domain (missing parts from reference TRBV5-1 and TRBJ1-6): KAGVTQTPRYLIKTRGQQVTLSCSPISGHRSVSWYQQTPGQGLQFLFEYFSETQRNKGNFPGRFSGRQFSNSRSEMNVSTLELGDSALYLCASSLNLGNSPLHFGNGTRLTVT.

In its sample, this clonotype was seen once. The CDR3 DNA reads as TGCAGTGCTAGAGACCCGGGACAGGAGAATGAAAAACTGTTTTTT. Encoded protein: CSARDPGQENEKLFF. V usage is TRBV20-1 and J usage is TRBJ1-4, with TRBD1 identical over 8 bases. The germline V gene encodes CDR1 DFQATT and CDR2 SNEGSKA (reference sequence). CDR3 size: 15 residues. V lost 0 bases to trimming and J lost 5 bases; unmatched junction nucleotides: 5.

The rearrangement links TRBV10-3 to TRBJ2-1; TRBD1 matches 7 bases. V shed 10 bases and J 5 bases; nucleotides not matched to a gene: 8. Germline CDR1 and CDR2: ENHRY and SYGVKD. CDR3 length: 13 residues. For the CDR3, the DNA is TGTGCCAGCAGGGGGTTTAGCGACAATGAGCAGTTCTTC. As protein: CASRGFSDNEQFF.

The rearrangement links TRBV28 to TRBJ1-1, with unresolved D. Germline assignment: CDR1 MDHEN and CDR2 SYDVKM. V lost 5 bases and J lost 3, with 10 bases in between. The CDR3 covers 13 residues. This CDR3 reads CASSVGSHTEAFF. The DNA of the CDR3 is TGTGCCAGCAGTGTGGGGAGTCACACTGAAGCTTTCTTT.

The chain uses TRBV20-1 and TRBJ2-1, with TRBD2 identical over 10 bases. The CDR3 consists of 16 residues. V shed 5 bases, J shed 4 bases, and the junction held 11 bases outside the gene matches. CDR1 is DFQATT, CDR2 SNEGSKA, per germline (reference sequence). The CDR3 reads CSAGLIAGGLYNEQFF. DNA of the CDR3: TGCAGTGCTGGCCTAATAGCGGGAGGTTTATACAATGAGCAGTTCTTC.

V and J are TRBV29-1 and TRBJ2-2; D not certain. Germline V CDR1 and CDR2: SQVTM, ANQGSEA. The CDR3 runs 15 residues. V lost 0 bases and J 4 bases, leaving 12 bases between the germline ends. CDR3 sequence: CSVEETFQGTGELFF. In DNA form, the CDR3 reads TGCAGCGTTGAAGAAACCTTCCAAGGCACCGGGGAGCTGTTTTTT.

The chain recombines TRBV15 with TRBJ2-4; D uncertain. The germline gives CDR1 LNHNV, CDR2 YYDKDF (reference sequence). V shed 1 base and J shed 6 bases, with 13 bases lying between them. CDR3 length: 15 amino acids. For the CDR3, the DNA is TGTGCCACCAGCAGAGCAAGACTTGATAGAAACATTCAGTACTTC. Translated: CATSRARLDRNIQYF.

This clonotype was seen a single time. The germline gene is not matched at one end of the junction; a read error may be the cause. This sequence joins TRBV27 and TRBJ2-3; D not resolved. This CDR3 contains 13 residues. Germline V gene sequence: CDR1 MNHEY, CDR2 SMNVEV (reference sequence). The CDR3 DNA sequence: TGTGTCAGCACCTCAATCAGCACAGATACGCAGTATTTT. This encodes CVSTSISTDTQYF.

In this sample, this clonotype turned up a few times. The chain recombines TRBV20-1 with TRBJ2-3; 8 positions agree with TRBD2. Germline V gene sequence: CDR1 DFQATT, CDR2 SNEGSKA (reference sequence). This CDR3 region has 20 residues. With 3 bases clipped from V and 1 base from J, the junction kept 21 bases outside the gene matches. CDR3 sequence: CSARGNILAEKRLGTDTQYF. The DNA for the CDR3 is TGCAGTGCTAGGGGTAATATACTAGCGGAGAAGAGATTAGGCACAGATACGCAGTATTTT.

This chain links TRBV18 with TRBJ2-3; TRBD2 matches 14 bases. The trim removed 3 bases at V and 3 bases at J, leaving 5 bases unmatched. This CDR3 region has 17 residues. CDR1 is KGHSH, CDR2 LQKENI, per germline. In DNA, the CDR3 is TGTGCCAGCTCACCGGGGACTAGCGGGAGAAGAACAGATACGCAGTATTTT. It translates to CASSPGTSGRRTDTQYF.